The count of the clone carrying this T cell receptor beta chain is one. Only in-frame clones appear in the TCRdb table, and some are missing; sequencing was by immunoSEQ multiplex PCR. The top ten clones hold around 7.6% of a sample with some 150,000 clones, 84% of them seen once. The data belong to a study of blood T cell repertoires in COVID-19. The J segment lost 1 base and the V segment lost 4 bases, leaving 5 bases of the junction unmatched. CDR1 is SEHNR, CDR2 FQNEAQ, per germline (reference sequence). The CDR3 loop spans 16 amino acids. This chain links TRBV7-9 with TRBJ2-3, with 10 bases aligning to TRBD2. The receptor's source is a man aged 35 to 55 who had recovered from COVID-19. The sequenced sample consisted of peripheral blood. This CDR3 is CASSSPGLAGTDTQYF. CDR3 in DNA: TGTGCCAGCAGCTCACCCGGACTAGCGGGCACAGATACGCAGTATTTT.